This TCR beta chain appears in the sequencing data of a study of T cells in Graves' hyperthyroidism and ophthalmopathy. With regard to this clonotype: Its target is unknown.

The study based diagnoses on clinical symptoms, serum thyroxine and TRAb, thyroid ultrasound and orbital computed tomography. RNA transcripts served as the template for amplifying TCR beta CDR3 regions. Primed by the HTBI set, a first-round RT-PCR was run on the TCR CDR3. TCRdb reanalysed the multiplex PCR reads using MiXCR and keeps one entry per CDR3 protein. The sample contains a few hundred thousand distinct CDR3 sequences, roughly a sixth of which appear only once. Study results and limitations: The model forecast ophthalmopathy, anticipating it by a median around 6.5 months before onset.

V was clipped by 5 bases and J by 1 base, with 10 bases between them. Germline V CDR1 and CDR2: LNHDA, SQIVND (reference sequence). The CDR3 length is 14 residues. The material sequenced was blood. The receptor was isolated from a woman in her forties with Graves' ophthalmopathy. The chain joins TRBV19 to TRBJ2-3; D is undetermined. The DNA of the CDR3 is TGTGCCAGTAGTGAGCTATTAGGCACAGATACGCAGTATTTT. Protein sequence: CASSELLGTDTQYF.